Below, 15 T cell receptor beta chains from the same sample are listed, as sequenced in a study of blood T cell repertoires in COVID-19. Repertoires were generated with immunoSEQ multiplex PCR, while TCRdb's copy carries only in-frame clones and drops some. The sample consists of about 150,000 clones, roughly 90% of them appearing once. The source material was PBMCs or T cells enriched from blood (not recorded which). Source of these receptors: a woman aged 45-65 years who had recovered from COVID-19.

The chain employs TRBV6-5 and TRBJ1-5; D call uncertain. The ends were cut back, 7 bases at V and 8 bases at J, with 15 bases in the middle. CDR1 is MNHEY and CDR2 is SVGAGI in the germline V gene. The CDR3 extends over 13 amino acids. CDR3: CASIKDILEPQHF. The CDR3 nucleotides read TGTGCCAGCATAAAAGACATCCTCGAGCCCCAGCATTTT.

The J gene is TRBJ1-5, the V gene TRBV6-5; a weak D match, TRBD1 (6 bases). CDR3 length equals 15 residues. CDR1 and CDR2 (germline): MNHEY, SVGAGI. Trimming shortened V by 5 bases and J by 2 bases, and 13 bases separated the two germline ends. CDR3 sequence reads: CASSRAGGRNQPQHF. The CDR3 region has the DNA TGTGCCAGCAGTCGGGCGGGGGGGCGCAATCAGCCCCAGCATTTT.

The chain recombines TRBV29-1 with TRBJ2-3, with TRBD2 identical over 7 bases. Germline V gene sequence: CDR1 SQVTM, CDR2 ANQGSEA. CDR3 length: 16 amino acids. The V segment lost 0 bases and the J segment 3 bases; nucleotides outside the gene matches: 9. CDR3 sequence: CSVEDWELASTDTQYF. CDR3 sequence (DNA): TGCAGCGTTGAAGATTGGGAACTAGCGAGTACAGATACGCAGTATTTT.

The genes are TRBV3-1 (or the pseudogene TRBV3-2) and TRBJ1-6; D not resolved. The CDR3 spans 13 residues. Germline CDR1 and CDR2: LGHDT and YNNKEL (reference sequence). Trimming took 0 bases from V and 7 from J, leaving 4 bases between them. Written as DNA, the CDR3 is TGTGCCAGCAGCCAAGATCTGAATTCACCCCTCCACTTT. Its protein product is CASSQDLNSPLHF.

This chain connects TRBV5-6 to TRBJ1-1; D gene uncertain. Trimming cost V 0 bases and J 0 bases, with 6 bases left between them. The CDR3 loop spans 14 amino acids. CDR1 and CDR2 (germline): SGHDT, YYEEEE. CDR3 bases: TGTGCCAGCAGCTTGGTCGGGTTGAACACTGAAGCTTTCTTT. This codes for CASSLVGLNTEAFF. The variable domain in full, completed from reference TRBV5-6 and TRBJ1-1, reads DAGVTQSPTHLIKTRGQQVTLRCSPKSGHDTVSWYQQALGQGPQFIFQYYEEEERQRGNFPDRFSGHQFPNYSSELNVNALLLGDSALYLCASSLVGLNTEAFFGQGTRLTVV.

The chain links TRBV18 to TRBJ2-7; tentatively, D is TRBD1 (6 bases). CDR3 length: 14 residues. From germline, CDR1 is KGHSH and CDR2 LQKENI. With 8 bases removed from V and 6 bases from J, the gap between germline ends came to 20 bases. CDR3 region: CASTSRDTTREQYF. In DNA, the CDR3 is TGTGCCAGCACAAGCCGGGACACAACCCGCGAGCAGTACTTC.

This clone was counted once. V is TRBV2 and J is TRBJ1-2, with 8 bases identical to TRBD1. This CDR3 has 13 amino acids. V lost 6 bases and J lost 5; bases outside the gene matches: 5. CDR1 and CDR2 from the germline V gene are SNHLY and FYNNEI. CDR3 DNA sequence: TGTGCCAGCAGGCCGGGACAGGAATATGGCTACACCTTC. This codes for CASRPGQEYGYTF.

The chain links TRBV10-3 to TRBJ2-3; 11 positions agree with TRBD2. The V gene's germline CDR1 is ENHRY and CDR2 SYGVKD. This CDR3 region has 15 residues. The ends lost 6 bases at V and 0 bases at J; junction bases unmatched: 2. The CDR3 region has the DNA TGTGCCATCAGACGGACTAGCGGGAGCACAGATACGCAGTATTTT. Protein product: CAIRRTSGSTDTQYF.

This clone was seen a handful of times. V and J are TRBV3-1 (or the pseudogene TRBV3-2) and TRBJ2-1; the D gene is possibly TRBD2 (6 bases). V was cut by 1 base and J by 9 bases, with 10 bases left in between. Looked up from germline, CDR1 is LGHDT and CDR2 is YNNKEL (reference sequence). The CDR3 covers 13 residues. CDR3 nucleotides: TGTGCCAGCAGCCAAGCGGGTAGCGGTGAGCAGTTCTTC. This translates into CASSQAGSGEQFF.

This chain links TRBV6-2 or TRBV6-3 with TRBJ1-5, with no clear D. Germline loops: CDR1 MNHEY, CDR2 SVGEGT. The CDR3 covers 17 residues. Deletions cut 0 bases from V and 0 bases from J, with 12 bases between. This CDR3 reads CASSYSIRGDSNQPQHF. The CDR3 nucleotides read TGTGCCAGCAGTTACTCGATACGGGGTGATAGCAATCAGCCCCAGCATTTT.

This sequence joins TRBV30 and TRBJ1-5; D uncertain. Trimming removed 4 bases from V and 9 bases from J, with 13 bases in between. This CDR3 is 12 amino acids long. Germline lookup yields CDR1 GTSNPN and CDR2 SVGIG (reference sequence). CDR3 nucleotide sequence: TGTGCCTGGAATAGGGAGCCACGGCCCCAGCATTTT. It codes for CAWNREPRPQHF.

This sequence joins TRBV5-1 and TRBJ1-1; D possibly corresponds to TRBD1 (5 bases). This CDR3 contains 14 residues. Trimming took 4 bases from V and 0 from J, leaving 10 bases between them. Germline values: CDR1 SGHRS, CDR2 YFSETQ. The chain's CDR3 is CASSPRQMNTEAFF. CDR3 coding DNA: TGCGCCAGCAGCCCTAGACAGATGAACACTGAAGCTTTCTTT. The full variable domain, in which reference TRBV5-1 and TRBJ1-1 provide the parts outside the CDR3, is KAGVTQTPRYLIKTRGQQVTLSCSPISGHRSVSWYQQTPGQGLQFLFEYFSETQRNKGNFPGRFSGRQFSNSRSEMNVSTLELGDSALYLCASSPRQMNTEAFFGQGTRLTVV.

The chain is built from TRBV12-5 and TRBJ2-5, with TRBD1 as a possible D gene (5 bases). The V gene lost 6 bases and the J gene lost 5 bases, with 7 bases spanning the gap. CDR3 length: 11 amino acids. Germline CDR1 LGHNT, CDR2 FRNRAP. In nucleotides, the CDR3 is TGTGCTAGTGGCAGGGATGAGACCCAGTACTTC. It translates to CASGRDETQYF.

V usage is TRBV27 and J usage is TRBJ2-7, with 8 nucleotides matching TRBD1. The CDR3 runs to 14 residues. CDR1 and CDR2 from the germline V gene are MNHEY and SMNVEV (reference sequence). Germline trimming cut 5 bases from V and 4 bases from J; bases unmatched to any gene: 7. CDR3 bases: TGTGCCAGCAGTCCGACTCAGGGGGCATACGAGCAGTACTTC. Its protein product is CASSPTQGAYEQYF.

This chain joins TRBV18 and TRBJ2-7, with D maybe TRBD1 (6 bases). The CDR3 spans 15 residues. Trimming pared 3 bases from V and 0 bases from J, leaving 12 bases between. Per the germline V gene, CDR1 is KGHSH and CDR2 is LQKENI. CDR3 nucleotides: TGTGCCAGCTCACCCCCGGGACACGGCTCCTACGAGCAGTACTTC. As protein: CASSPPGHGSYEQYF.